One and the same sample provided the 26 T cell receptor beta chains below, sequenced in a study of Graves' ophthalmopathy and Graves' hyperthyroidism. Amplification of TCR beta CDR3 regions used RNA transcripts. First-round RT-PCR relied on HTBI primers, and a second-round multiplex PCR came next. In TCRdb, the multiplex PCR reads were re-called with MiXCR into one record per CDR3 protein. Seen here are 350,000 to 400,000 distinct CDR3 sequences, approximately 20% observed once, and the top ten hold roughly 1.5%. Sequencing was performed on peripheral blood. These receptors were taken from a woman under 30 with Graves' ophthalmopathy.

Only a few counts were recorded for this clonotype. This chain links TRBV18 with TRBJ2-7, with 11 bases identical to TRBD2. The germline gives CDR1 KGHSH, CDR2 LQKENI. The V gene end was trimmed by 6 bases and the J gene end by 2 bases; junction bases not matched to a gene: 9. CDR3 length equals 16 residues. The CDR3 sequence: CASSPRIAGGPYEQYF. The DNA for the CDR3 is TGTGCCAGCTCGCCAAGGATAGCGGGGGGGCCCTACGAGCAGTACTTC.

This clonotype has ten or more counts. This chain uses TRBV20-1 with TRBJ2-7; either TRBD1 or TRBD2 may supply D (5 bases each). The germline CDR1 and CDR2 sequences are DFQATT and SNEGSKA (reference sequence). The V end was cut by 6 bases, the J end by 3 bases, with 24 bases between. The CDR3 covers 16 residues. The CDR3 loop reads CSAPENRGERGYEQYF. The CDR3, as DNA: TGCAGTGCACCCGAAAACAGAGGGGAGAGGGGCTACGAGCAGTACTTC.

This clonotype has a count of ten or more. This chain connects TRBV7-2 to TRBJ2-7, with 8 bases that match TRBD1. J lost 3 bases, V lost 3 bases, and 7 bases had no gene match. From germline, CDR1 is SGHTA and CDR2 FQGNSA. CDR3 size: 15 residues. DNA of the CDR3: TGTGCCAGCAGCTTCTTGGTGGGACAGGACTACGAGCAGTACTTC. Its translation: CASSFLVGQDYEQYF.

The chain couples TRBV29-1 to TRBJ2-5; the match to TRBD2 covers 11 bases. This CDR3 spans 14 amino acids. Germline V gene data show CDR1 as SQVTM and CDR2 as ANQGSEA. V was clipped by 2 bases and J by 5 bases; unmatched bases: 4. The CDR3 DNA follows: TGCAGCGTTGAAACTAGCGGGAGAGAGGAGACCCAGTACTTC. It codes for CSVETSGREETQYF.

The V call is TRBV14, the J call TRBJ1-6; no definite D call. The length of the CDR3 is 17 residues. With 0 bases removed from V and 3 bases from J, the gap between germline ends came to 12 bases. Per germline, CDR1 SGHDN and CDR2 FVKESK. In nucleotides, the CDR3 is TGTGCCAGCAGCCAAGATTCCCGGGTCCACTATAATTCACCCCTCCACTTT. It is translated as CASSQDSRVHYNSPLHF.

This clonotype has ten or more counts. The J gene is TRBJ1-6, the V gene TRBV6-1; 8 bases map to TRBD1. Trimming took 7 bases from V and 6 from J; bases not matched to a gene: 8. The germline V gene encodes CDR1 MNHNS and CDR2 SASEGT. This CDR3 comprises 15 residues. The CDR3 spells CASIPRQGSNSPLHF. In nucleotides, the CDR3 is TGTGCCAGCATCCCCAGACAGGGGAGTAATTCACCCCTCCACTTT.

This clonotype was counted many times. This chain connects TRBV2 to TRBJ2-7; 7 positions match TRBD1. V was pared by 7 bases and J by 1 base, with 13 bases of the junction left unmatched. Germline CDR1 and CDR2: SNHLY and FYNNEI. This CDR3 spans 16 amino acids. The CDR3 DNA reads TGTGCCAGCAATTTAATCGGGACAGCAGCTTCCTACGAGCAGTACTTC. The encoded protein is CASNLIGTAASYEQYF.

At least ten counts were recorded for this clonotype. The chain is built from TRBV12-3 or TRBV12-4 and TRBJ2-7; 8 bases agree with TRBD1. The CDR3 is made up of 15 amino acids. With V trimmed by 4 bases and J by 5 bases, 10 bases remained unmatched. The CDR3 region is CASSSRTGLVDEQYF. CDR3 sequence (DNA): TGTGCCAGCAGTTCTAGGACAGGGTTAGTGGACGAGCAGTACTTC.

The sample holds many counts of this clonotype. V and J are TRBV28 and TRBJ1-5, with D possibly matching TRBD1 (6 bases). The germline V gene encodes CDR1 MDHEN and CDR2 SYDVKM. The V gene lost 5 bases and the J gene lost 2 bases, with 16 bases spanning the gap. The CDR3 has 16 residues. CDR3 in DNA: TGTGCCAGCAGTCCCCTCGGGGGGGCGGGCAATCAGCCCCAGCATTTT. Translating gives CASSPLGGAGNQPQHF.

In this sample, this clonotype turned up many times. The chain carries TRBV6-1 and TRBJ1-5; D remains ambiguous. The CDR3 sequence is 14 residues long. V was cut by 4 bases and J by 5 bases, with 12 bases left in between. Germline lookup yields CDR1 MNHNS and CDR2 SASEGT. The chain's CDR3 is CASSANRRDQPQHF. DNA for the CDR3: TGTGCCAGCAGTGCCAATCGGAGGGATCAGCCCCAGCATTTT.

This clonotype is a singleton in its sample. J is TRBJ2-7 and V is TRBV15; 10 bases fit TRBD2. CDR1 and CDR2 (germline): LNHNV, YYDKDF (reference sequence). Trimming took 3 bases from V and 0 from J; bases not matched to a gene: 11. The CDR3 totals 18 residues. CDR3 loop: CATSSGLKLAGRSYEQYF. CDR3 bases: TGTGCCACCAGCAGCGGTTTAAAACTAGCGGGACGCTCCTACGAGCAGTACTTC.

This clonotype was observed a single time. This sequence joins TRBV30 and TRBJ2-2; no reliable D call. From germline, CDR1 is GTSNPN and CDR2 SVGIG (reference sequence). This CDR3 has 13 amino acids. V lost 0 bases and J 5 bases, leaving 7 bases between the germline ends. The CDR3: CAWSVRFTGELFF. As DNA, the CDR3 is TGTGCCTGGAGTGTACGGTTTACCGGGGAGCTGTTTTTT.

This clonotype was seen repeatedly, ten times or more. The chain joins TRBV24-1 to TRBJ2-7; no clear D gene. The CDR3 consists of 13 residues. Trimming removed 1 base from V and 4 bases from J, with 7 bases in between. Germline V lookup: CDR1 KGHDR, CDR2 SFDVKD. In DNA form, the CDR3 reads TGTGCCACCAGTGATTTTAAGGGATACGAGCAGTACTTC. Translating gives CATSDFKGYEQYF.

This clonotype was found many times. This sequence joins TRBV30 and TRBJ2-7; 9 bases are shared with TRBD2. The junction had 6 bases not matched to a gene; V was cut back by 4 bases and J by 2 bases. The length of the CDR3 is 14 residues. Germline lookup yields CDR1 GTSNPN and CDR2 SVGIG (reference sequence). The CDR3 sequence: CAWTGAGGPYEQYF. The CDR3 region has the DNA TGTGCCTGGACGGGCGCGGGAGGGCCCTACGAGCAGTACTTC.

This clonotype was found many times. The chain employs TRBV2 and TRBJ1-3; TRBD1 matches 7 bases. With V trimmed by 6 bases and J by 2 bases, 7 bases remained unmatched. Germline CDR1 is SNHLY and CDR2 is FYNNEI. The CDR3 extends over 15 amino acids. For the CDR3, the DNA is TGTGCCAGCAGCGGGCCGGGACAGACTGGAAACACCATATATTTT. Encoded protein: CASSGPGQTGNTIYF. Full variable domain (missing parts from reference TRBV2 and TRBJ1-3): EPEVTQTPSHQVTQMGQEVILRCVPISNHLYFYWYRQILGQKVEFLVSFYNNEISEKSEIFDDQFSVERPDGSNFTLKIRSTKLEDSAMYFCASSGPGQTGNTIYFGEGSWLTVV.

The chain uses TRBV28 and TRBJ2-5; 12 nucleotides agree with TRBD2. The germline CDR1 and CDR2 sequences are MDHEN and SYDVKM. CDR3 length: 17 residues. With 8 bases clipped from V and 9 bases from J, the junction kept 19 bases outside the gene matches. CDR3 coding DNA: TGTGCCAGCCTTGGGTCCCGCGGGACTAGCGGGTCATTGTCCCAGTACTTC. This sequence encodes CASLGSRGTSGSLSQYF.

In regard to this clonotype: A junction boundary mismatches the germline segment, possibly from a read error. The chain is built from TRBV7-3 and TRBJ1-1; tentative D call: TRBD1 (5 bases). The CDR3 is 11 amino acids. Germline V gene data show CDR1 as SGHTA and CDR2 as FQGTGA. CDR3 sequence reads: CASRSTGTPNF. DNA of the CDR3: TGTGCCAGCAGATCTACCGGGACCCCTAATTTT.

This clonotype was recorded at least ten times. The rearrangement joins TRBV6-2 or TRBV6-3 to TRBJ1-1; D uncertain. V lost 2 bases to trimming and J lost 1 base, with 8 bases between them. This CDR3 has 14 amino acids. The germline CDR1 and CDR2 sequences are MNHEY and SVGEGT. This CDR3 reads CASSYPSWNTEAFF. The CDR3 DNA sequence: TGTGCCAGCAGTTACCCAAGCTGGAACACTGAAGCTTTCTTT.

V gene TRBV6-2 or TRBV6-3 combines with J gene TRBJ1-1; weak D call: TRBD1 (6 bases). Per the germline V gene, CDR1 is MNHEY and CDR2 is SVGEGT. V lost 0 bases and J 0 bases, leaving 11 bases between the germline ends. The CDR3 consists of 16 residues. The CDR3 nucleotides are TGTGCCAGCAGTTACTCTCGACAGGCTATGAACACTGAAGCTTTCTTT. Residues: CASSYSRQAMNTEAFF.

This clonotype was recorded many times. The chain carries TRBV2 and TRBJ1-1; D remains ambiguous. V was shortened by 8 bases and J by 0 bases, with 13 bases between the two germline ends. This CDR3 region has 14 residues. CDR1 is SNHLY and CDR2 is FYNNEI in the germline V gene. The DNA for the CDR3 is TGTGCCAGCGGGTCACCTAGCCTGAACACTGAAGCTTTCTTT. This translates into CASGSPSLNTEAFF.

Ten or more counts support this clonotype. CDR3 protein: CASSLGEGPEQYF. The DNA for the CDR3 is TGCGCCAGCAGCTTGGGTGAGGGACCCGAGCAGTACTTC. The gene calls are TRBV5-1 and TRBJ2-7; D tentatively fits TRBD1 or TRBD2 (5 bases each). The CDR3 has 13 amino acids. Trimming took 0 bases from V and 6 from J, leaving 10 bases between them. The germline V gene encodes CDR1 SGHRS and CDR2 YFSETQ.

This clonotype was detected many times. The CDR3 spells CASSPTSGGEGTQYF. Here the CDR3 DNA reads TGTGCCAGCAGCCCGACTAGCGGGGGGGAGGGGACCCAGTACTTC. The chain recombines TRBV11-2 with TRBJ2-5; 14 bases agree with TRBD2. Trimming took 5 bases from V and 7 from J; bases not matched to a gene: 6. The CDR3 is made up of 15 amino acids. CDR1 and CDR2 from the germline V gene are SGHAT and FQNNGV.

This clonotype was recorded many times. V and J are TRBV6-5 and TRBJ2-7, with unresolved D. Trimming left V 2 bases short and J 0 bases short, with 5 bases between. The CDR3 has 13 amino acids. CDR1 and CDR2 (germline): MNHEY, SVGAGI. CDR3 sequence: CASSYAPSYEQYF. CDR3 nucleotide sequence: TGTGCCAGCAGTTACGCTCCCTCCTACGAGCAGTACTTC.

This clonotype has just one count. The chain combines TRBV29-1 with TRBJ2-5, with 8 bases fitting TRBD2. After removal of 4 bases from V and 5 bases from J, the junction contained 0 bases not matched to a gene. Germline V lookup: CDR1 SQVTM, CDR2 ANQGSEA. The CDR3 covers 11 residues. Here the CDR3 DNA reads TGCAGCGTTGCGGGAGGGGAGACCCAGTACTTC. Translating gives CSVAGGETQYF.

In its sample, this clonotype was seen many times. This chain uses TRBV27 with TRBJ1-6; D call uncertain. The germline gives CDR1 MNHEY, CDR2 SMNVEV (reference sequence). V lost 11 bases and J lost 7, with 21 bases in between. The CDR3 spans 15 residues. CDR3 in DNA: TGTGCCGTGGGAGGCGAGGATGGGGAAAATTCACCCCTCCACTTT. Protein sequence: CAVGGEDGENSPLHF.

In its sample, this clonotype was seen many times. A read error may produce the germline difference seen at one junction end. The chain is built from TRBV15 and TRBJ1-1; the match to TRBD1 covers 8 bases. Per germline, CDR1 LNHNV and CDR2 YYDKDF (reference sequence). CDR3 length equals 14 residues. The CDR3 DNA reads as TGTGCCACCAGTAGAGGTGGACAGGGTGGGAGTGCTTTCTTT. Amino acid sequence: CATSRGGQGGSAFF.